A selection of T cell receptor beta chains follows, all from one sample in a study of blood T cell repertoires in COVID-19. Some clones are missing from TCRdb's copy, which holds only in-frame ones; the method was immunoSEQ multiplex PCR. Here the sample spans approximately 150,000 clones, approximately 86% being singletons. Sequenced sample: peripheral blood. The source is a man aged 65 to 85 with acute or convalescent COVID-19. Both conserved end residues are part of each CDR3. The order of the fields is V gene, CDR3 length, clone size, D gene, J gene, CDR3 protein, CDR3 DNA. The D gene is left open where the match is weak. For some rows the clone size is stated as once, few or many, or as a class when expanded; others skip it.

>TRBV2|12|.|.|TRBJ2-1
CASSPTSWEQFF
TGTGCCAGCAGCCCCACTAGCTGGGAGCAGTTCTTC
>TRBV19|14|few|.|TRBJ2-7
CASSQGPNSYEQYF
TGTGCCAGTAGTCAGGGGCCCAACTCCTACGAGCAGTACTTC
>TRBV29-1|12|.|TRBD2|TRBJ2-1
CSAVAGANEQFF
TGCAGCGCTGTAGCGGGAGCCAATGAGCAGTTCTTC
>TRBV7-8|15|.|.|TRBJ2-5
CASSLGRGRGETQYF
TGTGCCAGCAGCTTAGGCCGGGGGCGGGGGGAGACCCAGTACTTC
>TRBV5-1|16|.|TRBD1|TRBJ2-3
CASSSLGTGNVDTQYF
TGCGCCAGCAGCTCACTAGGGACAGGGAATGTGGATACGCAGTATTTT
>TRBV4-3|14|.|.|TRBJ1-2
CASSQDRVVYGYTF
TGCGCCAGCAGCCAAGATCGAGTTGTCTATGGCTACACCTTC
>TRBV7-3|16|.|TRBD2|TRBJ2-1
CASSLEASGGYNEQFF
TGTGCCAGCAGCTTAGAGGCTAGCGGGGGCTACAATGAGCAGTTCTTC
>TRBV11-1|13|.|.|TRBJ2-1
CASSLDTYNEQFF
TGTGCCAGCAGCTTAGATACCTACAATGAGCAGTTCTTC
>TRBV19|14|.|TRBD1|TRBJ2-4
CASTHTTDRGGQYF
TGTGCCAGTACGCACACCACGGACAGGGGAGGACAGTACTTC
>TRBV11-3|17|.|.|TRBJ2-1
CASSLGGGAVSYNEQFF
TGTGCCAGCAGCCTAGGGGGGGGAGCGGTTTCCTACAATGAGCAGTTCTTC
>TRBV7-9|15|.|.|TRBJ2-2
CASSLTSGNTGELFF
TGTGCCAGCAGCTTAACCTCCGGGAACACCGGGGAGCTGTTTTTT
>TRBV7-2|15|.|TRBD1|TRBJ2-7
CASSLVTGVLDEQYF
TGTGCCAGCAGCTTAGTTACAGGGGTTCTGGACGAGCAGTACTTC
>TRBV5-1|17|few|TRBD2|TRBJ2-2
CASSLEAGGPITGELFF
TGCGCCAGCAGCTTGGAGGCGGGAGGACCCATTACCGGGGAGCTGTTTTTT
>TRBV25-1|16|.|TRBD1|TRBJ1-2
CASSEYEATGYYGYTF
TGTGCCAGCAGTGAATACGAGGCGACAGGGTACTATGGCTACACCTTC
>TRBV19|15|.|TRBD1|TRBJ2-5
CASSSQGARKETQYF
TGTGCCAGTAGTAGCCAGGGGGCACGTAAGGAGACCCAGTACTTC
>TRBV6-1|15|.|.|TRBJ1-5
CASSEGWTGDQPQHF
TGTGCCAGCAGTGAAGGGTGGACGGGAGATCAGCCCCAGCATTTT
>TRBV7-9|16|.|TRBD1|TRBJ1-1
CASSFLVGAGGTEAFF
TGTGCCAGCAGCTTCCTAGTGGGGGCAGGGGGCACTGAAGCTTTCTTT
>TRBV5-8|15|.|TRBD2|TRBJ2-7
CASSFRREGHGEQYF
TGTGCCAGCAGCTTCCGGCGGGAGGGCCACGGCGAGCAGTACTTC
>TRBV5-8|15|.|.|TRBJ1-3
CASSFTPSSGNTIYF
TGTGCCAGCAGCTTCACCCCGAGCTCTGGAAACACCATATATTTT
>TRBV30|14|once|.|TRBJ2-2
CAWSIAGGTGELFF
TGTGCCTGGAGTATAGCAGGAGGCACCGGGGAGCTGTTTTTT
>TRBV19|14|.|.|TRBJ2-7
CASSLTGRTYEQYF
TGTGCCAGTAGCCTCACAGGGAGAACCTACGAGCAGTACTTC
>TRBV5-1|16|few|TRBD1|TRBJ2-5
CASSLVPGQRRETQYF
TGCGCCAGCAGCTTGGTCCCGGGACAGCGAAGAGAGACCCAGTACTTC
>TRBV7-2|15|few|TRBD2|TRBJ2-1
CASSYRTSGRALPFF
TGTGCCAGCAGCTACCGAACTAGCGGGAGGGCCTTACCGTTCTTC
>TRBV7-2|16|.|TRBD1|TRBJ1-4
CASSFSRTGENEKLFF
TGTGCCAGCAGCTTTTCAAGGACAGGGGAAAATGAAAAACTGTTTTTT